The 20 T cell receptor beta chains below all came from one sample that was sequenced in a study of blood T cell repertoires in COVID-19. Method: immunoSEQ multiplex PCR; TCRdb's copy keeps in-frame clones and lacks some. The table records approximately 110,000 clones, 92% of them present only once. The sequenced material came from peripheral blood. The receptors were sampled from a man aged 50-59 years with COVID-19, enrolled during active disease.

V is TRBV4-2 and J is TRBJ2-2; 8 bases are shared with TRBD2. The ends lost 0 bases at V and 7 bases at J; junction bases unmatched: 7. Germline CDR1 is LGHNA and CDR2 is YNFKEQ. This CDR3 region has 16 residues. CDR3 DNA sequence: TGTGCCAGCAGCCAAGATAGTGCCGCGGGAGGCGGGGAGCTGTTTTTT. It codes for CASSQDSAAGGGELFF.

This chain uses TRBV19 with TRBJ1-5; the match to TRBD1 covers 8 bases. The CDR3 runs 14 residues. Germline V gene lookup returns CDR1 LNHDA and CDR2 SQIVND (reference sequence). V dropped 3 bases and J dropped 7; count of bases not matched to a gene: 5. In DNA form, the CDR3 reads TGTGCCAGTAGTATTTTGACAGGGGAACAGCCCCAGCATTTT. Amino acids: CASSILTGEQPQHF.

This sequence joins TRBV2 and TRBJ2-2; 10 nucleotides align to TRBD1. Germline CDR1 SNHLY, CDR2 FYNNEI. This CDR3 spans 15 amino acids. With 2 bases clipped from V and 7 bases from J, the junction kept 4 bases outside the gene matches. The DNA for the CDR3 is TGTGCCAGCAGTGAACTGACAGGGGGCCTCGGGGAGCTGTTTTTT. Translating it yields CASSELTGGLGELFF.

In its sample, this clone was seen once. The rearrangement uses TRBV7-9 and TRBJ1-4; 7 bases are shared with TRBD1. The V and J ends lost 3 bases and 8 bases, in that order; junction bases with no gene match: 15. The CDR3 sequence is 17 residues long. Per germline, CDR1 SEHNR and CDR2 FQNEAQ (reference sequence). The CDR3: CASSFSGTATPGEKLFF. Written as DNA, the CDR3 is TGTGCCAGCAGCTTTTCCGGGACAGCCACCCCGGGGGAAAAACTGTTTTTT.

The V call is TRBV6-1, the J call TRBJ2-7; D perhaps matches TRBD2 (6 bases). Germline values: CDR1 MNHNS, CDR2 SASEGT. The CDR3 spans 14 residues. V lost 2 bases to trimming and J lost 5 bases, with 13 bases between them. In DNA form, the CDR3 reads TGTGCCAGCAGTGAACTCGGGGGATCGGACGAGCAGTACTTC. It codes for CASSELGGSDEQYF.

The chain has TRBV3-1 (or the pseudogene TRBV3-2) and TRBJ2-1; TRBD2 agrees at 8 bases. After removal of 2 bases from V and 4 bases from J, the junction contained 7 bases not matched to a gene. The CDR3 loop spans 16 amino acids. Germline V gene data show CDR1 as LGHDT and CDR2 as YNNKEL (reference sequence). CDR3 protein: CASSQRSGSQYNEQFF. DNA of the CDR3: TGTGCCAGCAGCCAACGAAGCGGGAGTCAGTACAATGAGCAGTTCTTC.

J is TRBJ2-5 and V is TRBV6-2 or TRBV6-3; 7 bases map to TRBD2. The CDR3 totals 15 residues. CDR1 is MNHEY, CDR2 SVGEGT, per germline. The V and J ends lost 3 bases and 2 bases, in that order; junction bases with no gene match: 6. The CDR3 nucleotides read TGTGCCAGCAGTTATCAAAGCGGGAATCAAGAGACCCAGTACTTC. Protein product: CASSYQSGNQETQYF.

This clone was counted between two and nine times. The chain uses TRBV19 and TRBJ2-3, with TRBD2 matching over 8 bases. Per the germline V gene, CDR1 is LNHDA and CDR2 is SQIVND (reference sequence). The V and J ends lost 4 bases and 2 bases, in that order; junction bases with no gene match: 11. The CDR3 contains 17 residues. This CDR3 reads CASSRLGWREATDTQYF. The CDR3 DNA follows: TGTGCCAGTAGTAGACTGGGCTGGCGGGAGGCCACAGATACGCAGTATTTT. Using reference TRBV19 and TRBJ2-3 for the parts outside the CDR3, the full variable domain is DGGITQSPKYLFRKEGQNVTLSCEQNLNHDAMYWYRQDPGQGLRLIYYSQIVNDFQKGDIAEGYSVSREKKESFPLTVTSAQKNPTAFYLCASSRLGWREATDTQYFGPGTRLTVL.

This chain joins TRBV19 and TRBJ2-2; D unclear. The CDR3 is 14 amino acids. Germline V lookup: CDR1 LNHDA, CDR2 SQIVND (reference sequence). V shed 0 bases and J shed 1 base, with 3 bases lying between them. The CDR3 region has the DNA TGTGCCAGTAGTATAGATAAGAACACCGGGGAGCTGTTTTTT. Its translation is CASSIDKNTGELFF.

This chain joins TRBV11-2 and TRBJ2-3, with TRBD2 matching over 7 bases. V was clipped by 5 bases and J by 3 bases; unmatched bases: 11. The CDR3 is 16 amino acids. Germline lookup yields CDR1 SGHAT and CDR2 FQNNGV. The CDR3 sequence is CASSHGVQRGTDTQYF. Written as DNA, the CDR3 is TGTGCCAGCAGCCACGGGGTGCAGCGGGGAACAGATACGCAGTATTTT. Drawing the rest from reference TRBV11-2 and TRBJ2-3, the complete variable domain is EAGVAQSPRYKIIEKRQSVAFWCNPISGHATLYWYQQILGQGPKLLIQFQNNGVVDDSQLPKDRFSAERLKGVDSTLKIQPAKLEDSAVYLCASSHGVQRGTDTQYFGPGTRLTVL.

CDR3 DNA sequence: TGTGCCAGCAGCTTGAAGGGGGGACAGTCTAACTATGGCTACACCTTC. It specifies CASSLKGGQSNYGYTF. The rearrangement uses TRBV5-5 and TRBJ1-2; the match to TRBD1 covers 7 bases. The germline V gene encodes CDR1 SGHKS and CDR2 YYEKEE (reference sequence). V trimming: 1 base; J trimming: 0 bases; junction bases outside the gene matches: 6. CDR3 length equals 16 residues.

V and J are TRBV5-1 and TRBJ2-7; 11 positions agree with TRBD2. The CDR3 loop spans 18 amino acids. Looked up from germline, CDR1 is SGHRS and CDR2 is YFSETQ. V lost 4 bases and J lost 2; bases outside the gene matches: 14. The CDR3 nucleotides read TGCGCCAGCAGCAGATCCGGACTAGCGGGTAACCTAACCTACGAGCAGTACGTC. It encodes CASSRSGLAGNLTYEQYV.

CDR3: CASSRKGAGTGELFF. The CDR3 DNA follows: TGTGCCAGCAGCCGAAAGGGGGCTGGGACCGGGGAGCTGTTTTTT. The J gene is TRBJ2-2, the V gene TRBV11-2, with 7 bases lining up with TRBD1. The CDR3 extends over 15 amino acids. V gave up 5 bases and J gave up 5 bases; unmatched junction bases: 8. Germline V gene sequence: CDR1 SGHAT, CDR2 FQNNGV.

In regard to this clone: The sample holds other DNA sequences that translate to the same CDR3. As DNA, the CDR3 is TGTGCCAGCAGCCGGGACAGGGACCAGCCCCAGCATTTT. It translates to CASSRDRDQPQHF. The V gene is TRBV6-5, the J gene TRBJ1-5; 9 bases map to TRBD1. From germline, CDR1 is MNHEY and CDR2 SVGAGI. The CDR3 sequence is 13 residues long. V gave up 6 bases and J gave up 7 bases; unmatched junction bases: 4.

This sequence joins TRBV4-1 and TRBJ2-3, with TRBD1 as a possible D gene (5 bases). Germline loops: CDR1 MGHRA, CDR2 YSYEKL. This CDR3 comprises 15 residues. V was shortened by 0 bases and J by 6 bases, with 13 bases between the two germline ends. CDR3 nucleotides: TGCGCCAGCAGCCAAGATTGGGCAGGGATTGATACGCAGTATTTT. It encodes CASSQDWAGIDTQYF.

J is TRBJ2-6 and V is TRBV9; the D gene is possibly TRBD1 (5 bases). Trimming removed 0 bases from V and 9 bases from J, with 13 bases in between. Germline V CDR1 and CDR2: SGDLS, YYNGEE. There are 15 residues in the CDR3. Written as DNA, the CDR3 is TGTGCCAGCAGCGTAGGGGCAGGGCAGGGCAACGTCCTGACTTTC. Its protein is CASSVGAGQGNVLTF. Together with reference TRBV9 and TRBJ2-6, the CDR3 gives the full variable domain: DSGVTQTPKHLITATGQRVTLRCSPRSGDLSVYWYQQSLDQGLQFLIQYYNGEERAKGNILERFSAQQFPDLHSELNLSSLELGDSALYFCASSVGAGQGNVLTFGAGSRLTVL.

The J gene is TRBJ2-7, the V gene TRBV24-1, with a possible D match to TRBD1 (6 bases). With 8 bases removed from V and 0 bases from J, the gap between germline ends came to 16 bases. CDR3 size: 15 residues. CDR1 and CDR2 from the germline V gene are KGHDR and SFDVKD. The CDR3 region has the DNA TGTGCCACCAACCCCCAAGGGGACACCTCCTACGAGCAGTACGTC. Its protein product is CATNPQGDTSYEQYV.

The CDR3 coding sequence is TGTGCCACCAGCAGAGATTATGGGGCGGGAGGGCTTAGTGAGCAGTTCTTC. It is translated as CATSRDYGAGGLSEQFF. V usage is TRBV15 and J usage is TRBJ2-1; 9 bases map to TRBD2. There are 17 residues in the CDR3. V lost 0 bases to trimming and J lost 9 bases; unmatched junction nucleotides: 12. Germline V gives CDR1 LNHNV, CDR2 YYDKDF (reference sequence).

The J gene is TRBJ1-2, the V gene TRBV6-6; TRBD1 matches at 10 bases. The junction had 4 bases not matched to a gene; V was cut back by 5 bases and J by 4 bases. The germline CDR1 and CDR2 sequences are MNHNY and SVGAGI (reference sequence). The CDR3 runs 14 residues. CDR3 protein: CASSKGQGTYGYTF. The CDR3 region has the DNA TGTGCCAGCAGTAAGGGACAGGGGACCTATGGCTACACCTTC.

This chain connects TRBV5-1 to TRBJ2-2, with D tentatively TRBD2 (5 bases). The CDR3 extends over 14 amino acids. Germline CDR1 SGHRS, CDR2 YFSETQ. V lost 2 bases, J lost 3 bases, and 8 bases lay in between. This CDR3 reads CASSLTRDTGELFF. CDR3 in DNA: TGCGCCAGCAGCTTAACTAGAGACACCGGGGAGCTGTTTTTT.